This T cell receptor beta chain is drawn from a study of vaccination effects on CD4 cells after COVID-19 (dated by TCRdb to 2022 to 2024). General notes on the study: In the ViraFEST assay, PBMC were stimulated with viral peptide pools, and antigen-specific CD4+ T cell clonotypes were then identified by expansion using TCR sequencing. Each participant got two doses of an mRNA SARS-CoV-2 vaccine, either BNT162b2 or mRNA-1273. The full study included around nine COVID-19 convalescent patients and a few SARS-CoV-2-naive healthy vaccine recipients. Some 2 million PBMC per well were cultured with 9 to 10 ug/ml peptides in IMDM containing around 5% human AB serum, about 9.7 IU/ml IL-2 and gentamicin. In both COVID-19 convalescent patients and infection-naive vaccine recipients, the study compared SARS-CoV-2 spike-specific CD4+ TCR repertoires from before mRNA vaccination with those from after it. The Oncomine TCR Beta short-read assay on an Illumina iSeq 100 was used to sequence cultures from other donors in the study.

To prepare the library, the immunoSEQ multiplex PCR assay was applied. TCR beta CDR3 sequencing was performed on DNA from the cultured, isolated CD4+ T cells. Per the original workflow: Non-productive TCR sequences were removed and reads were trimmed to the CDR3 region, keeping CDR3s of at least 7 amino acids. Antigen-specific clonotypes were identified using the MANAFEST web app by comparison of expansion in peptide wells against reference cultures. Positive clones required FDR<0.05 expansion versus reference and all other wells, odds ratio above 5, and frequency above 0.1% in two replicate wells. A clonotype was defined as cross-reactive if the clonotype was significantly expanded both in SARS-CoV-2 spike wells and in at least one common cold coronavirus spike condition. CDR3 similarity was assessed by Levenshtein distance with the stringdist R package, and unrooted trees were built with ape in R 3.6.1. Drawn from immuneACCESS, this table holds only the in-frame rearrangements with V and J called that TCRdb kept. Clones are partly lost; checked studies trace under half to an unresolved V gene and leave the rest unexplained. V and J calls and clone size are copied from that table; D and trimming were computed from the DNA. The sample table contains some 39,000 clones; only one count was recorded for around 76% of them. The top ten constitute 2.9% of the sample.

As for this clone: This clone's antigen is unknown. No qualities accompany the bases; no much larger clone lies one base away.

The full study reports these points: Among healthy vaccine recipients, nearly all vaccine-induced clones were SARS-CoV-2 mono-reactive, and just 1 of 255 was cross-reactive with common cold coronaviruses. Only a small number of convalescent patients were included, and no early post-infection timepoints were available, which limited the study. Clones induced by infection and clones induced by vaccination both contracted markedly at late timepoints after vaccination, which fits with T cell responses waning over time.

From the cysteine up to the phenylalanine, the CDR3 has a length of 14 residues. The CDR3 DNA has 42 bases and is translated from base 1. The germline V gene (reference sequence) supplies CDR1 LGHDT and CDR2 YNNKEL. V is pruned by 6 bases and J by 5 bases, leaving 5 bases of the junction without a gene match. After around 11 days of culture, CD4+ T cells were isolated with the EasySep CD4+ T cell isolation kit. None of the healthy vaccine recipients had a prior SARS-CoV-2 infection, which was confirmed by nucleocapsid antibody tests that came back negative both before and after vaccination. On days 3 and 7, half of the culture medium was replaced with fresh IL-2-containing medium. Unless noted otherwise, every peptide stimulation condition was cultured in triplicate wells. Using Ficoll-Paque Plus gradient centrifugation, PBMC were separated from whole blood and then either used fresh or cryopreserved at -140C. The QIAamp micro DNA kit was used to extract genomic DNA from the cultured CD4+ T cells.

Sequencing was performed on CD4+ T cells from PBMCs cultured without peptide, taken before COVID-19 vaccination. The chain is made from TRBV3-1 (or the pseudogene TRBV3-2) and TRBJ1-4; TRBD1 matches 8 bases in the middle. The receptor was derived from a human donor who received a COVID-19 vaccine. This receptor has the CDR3 CASSEDRVNEKLFF. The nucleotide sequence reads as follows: TGTGCCAGCAGTGAGGACAGGGTGAATGAAAAACTGTTTTTT.